Listed below are T cell receptor beta chains from one sample, sequenced in a study of blood T cells in healthy people across ages. One entry per CDR3 protein, called by TCRdb with MiXCR from the 5' RACE reads. The sample includes 700,000 or so distinct CDR3 sequences, 22% seen only once; the top ten take around a fifth. The sequenced sample was blood. These receptors originate from a man between 70 and 80 years old in good health. The CDR3 runs from the conserved cysteine through the conserved F or W. Fields, in order: J gene, V gene, CDR3 protein.

j_call: TRBJ1-6; v_call: TRBV25-1; cdr3_aa: CASSGLTGNNSPLHF
j_call: TRBJ2-1; v_call: TRBV7-2; cdr3_aa: CARETSGFANEQFF
j_call: TRBJ2-5; v_call: TRBV29-1; cdr3_aa: CSVEENGTQYF
j_call: TRBJ1-2; v_call: TRBV12-3/TRBV12-4; cdr3_aa: CASSAPGGYGYTF
j_call: TRBJ2-7; v_call: TRBV5-1; cdr3_aa: CASSNPGDEQYF
j_call: TRBJ2-1; v_call: TRBV11-2; cdr3_aa: CASTKTSGGYNEQFF
j_call: TRBJ1-1; v_call: TRBV20-1; cdr3_aa: CSASIRGRIQNTEAFF
j_call: TRBJ2-5; v_call: TRBV12-3/TRBV12-4; cdr3_aa: CASSLAGNSGVGQYF
j_call: TRBJ1-3; v_call: TRBV29-1; cdr3_aa: CSVEVGGRAGNTIYF
j_call: TRBJ2-6; v_call: TRBV11-2; cdr3_aa: CASRRGQGGANVLTF
j_call: TRBJ1-4; v_call: TRBV20-1; cdr3_aa: CSAKTGEGAVTEKLFF
j_call: TRBJ2-1; v_call: TRBV29-1; cdr3_aa: CSVVPVSYNEQFF
j_call: TRBJ1-4; v_call: TRBV25-1; cdr3_aa: CASSERAFAEKLFF
j_call: TRBJ2-3; v_call: TRBV20-1; cdr3_aa: CSARTGGPDTQYF
j_call: TRBJ2-4; v_call: TRBV20-1; cdr3_aa: CSARDTGRLKNIQYF
j_call: TRBJ2-5; v_call: TRBV5-1; cdr3_aa: CAGSFRVEALETQYF
j_call: TRBJ2-5; v_call: TRBV27; cdr3_aa: CASSHRGEKETLYF
j_call: TRBJ2-3; v_call: TRBV12-3/TRBV12-4; cdr3_aa: CASSVVGDPSTDTQYF
j_call: TRBJ2-2; v_call: TRBV6-2/TRBV6-3; cdr3_aa: CASSGRDTGELFF
j_call: TRBJ2-4; v_call: TRBV2; cdr3_aa: CASTPILAKNIQYF